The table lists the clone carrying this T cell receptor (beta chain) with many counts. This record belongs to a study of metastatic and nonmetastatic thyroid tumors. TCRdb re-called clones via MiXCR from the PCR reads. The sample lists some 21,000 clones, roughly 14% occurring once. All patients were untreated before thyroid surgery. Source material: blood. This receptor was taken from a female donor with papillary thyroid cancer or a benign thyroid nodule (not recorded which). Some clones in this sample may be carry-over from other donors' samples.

The CDR3 loop reads CASSGAGALDTGELFF. CDR3 coding DNA: TGTGCCAGCAGCGGAGCAGGGGCGCTGGACACCGGGGAGCTGTTTTTT. J is TRBJ2-2 and V is TRBV7-3; D might be TRBD1 (6 bases). This CDR3 comprises 16 residues. V shed 5 bases and J shed 3 bases, with 16 bases lying between them. Germline V lookup: CDR1 SGHTA, CDR2 FQGTGA.